This TCR beta chain originates from a study of human T cells and chemical hapten exposure. Time point specified: patch test 2, 6 weeks after DPC sensitization. The treatment was: therapeutic diphenylcyclopropenone sensitization with weekly scalp DPC. At patch-test visits, sampling came before the patch test. This clonotype was found many times. TCRdb used MiXCR to reprocess the RACE reads, holding one entry per CDR3 protein. The sample yields some 89,000 distinct CDR3 sequences, more than 8.5% seen once. Sequencing used whole blood, obtained in connection with sensitization to the hapten diphenylcyclopropenone (DPC). The receptor was derived from a woman in her 30s with alopecia areata. Some clones in this sample may be carry-over from other donors' samples.

This CDR3 reads CASTNPGPYNEQFF. CDR3 nucleotide sequence: TGTGCCAGCACTAATCCGGGCCCCTACAATGAGCAGTTCTTC. The rearrangement joins TRBV6-5 to TRBJ2-1; no clear D gene. This CDR3 region has 14 residues. Germline V CDR1 and CDR2: MNHEY, SVGAGI. Trimming pared 7 bases from V and 2 bases from J, leaving 12 bases between.